The table lists the clone carrying this T cell receptor beta chain with a few counts. The antigen remains unidentified. This record belongs to a study of T cell repertoires in cytomegalovirus infection. Overall study findings and caveats: Clonotype analysis showed dominance of the ex vivo response by HLA-C-restricted CMV-specific TCR beta clonotypes.

Using its own MiXCR run on the reads, TCRdb lists one record per CDR3 protein. The sample records under 150,000 distinct CDR3 sequences, about 33% being singletons. Germline-derived CDR1 and CDR2 are MGHDK and SYGVNS. The CDR3 extends over 20 amino acids. V lost 10 bases and J lost 6; bases outside the gene matches: 30. Sequenced material: CD8+ T cells from cultured PBMCs, taken from culture after CMV antigen stimulation. This TCR derives from a human donor in good health (CMV status not recorded). Some clones in this sample may be carry-over from other donors' samples. This chain uses TRBV25-1 with TRBJ1-5; 7 positions agree with TRBD1. Here the CDR3 DNA reads TGTGCCAAATGTCCGGTCCCAGACAGGACCCAGACAGGGTGTGCTCAGCCCCAGCATTTT. It is translated as CAKCPVPDRTQTGCAQPQHF. The full variable domain, its missing parts supplied by reference TRBV25-1 and TRBJ1-5, is EADIYQTPRYLVIGTGKKITLECSQTMGHDKMYWYQQDPGMELHLIHYSYGVNSTEKGDLSSESTVSRIRTEHFPLTLESARPSHTSQYLCAKCPVPDRTQTGCAQPQHFGDGTRLSIL.